Listed here are 17 T cell receptor beta chains from one sample, sequenced in a study of cytomegalovirus exposure and HLA in healthy donors. Use of 60 Vbeta and 13 Jbeta primers characterized the PCR. Some clones are missing from TCRdb's copy, which holds only in-frame ones; the method was immunoSEQ multiplex PCR. The table has 140,000 or so clones, around 72% seen once. Sequenced input: PBMCs. These receptors all stem from a man aged 40-49 years in good health and CMV-seronegative.

The rearrangement uses TRBV13 and TRBJ2-5; TRBD1 is a possible D gene (5 bases). Germline V gives CDR1 PRHDT, CDR2 FYEKMQ (reference sequence). This CDR3 has 13 amino acids. The V end was cut by 2 bases, the J end by 5 bases, with 9 bases between. In nucleotides, the CDR3 is TGTGCCAGCAGCTTAATGTCAGGGGAGACCCAGTACTTC. Residues: CASSLMSGETQYF.

This chain's CDR3 is CASSPNGGAYTDTQYF. The CDR3 coding sequence is TGTGCCAGCAGTCCTAACGGGGGGGCCTACACAGATACGCAGTATTTT. The gene calls are TRBV7-2 and TRBJ2-3, with 8 bases lining up with TRBD2. The CDR3 spans 16 residues. V was clipped by 6 bases and J by 2 bases; unmatched bases: 10. Germline-derived CDR1 and CDR2 are SGHTA and FQGNSA.

Turning to this clone: Compared with germline, one end of the junction differs, possibly owing to a read error. The chain couples TRBV10-3 to TRBJ1-1; no clear D gene. In germline, CDR1 is ENHRY, CDR2 SYGVKD. The CDR3 runs 13 residues. CDR3 residues: CASSEGEFTEAFF. In DNA, the CDR3 is TGTGCCAGCAGTGAAGGAGAATTCACTGAAGCTTTCTTT.

This clone was detected a few times. The chain carries TRBV6-4 and TRBJ2-7; tentatively, D is TRBD2 (7 bases). CDR3 length equals 15 residues. CDR1 is MRHNA, CDR2 SNTAGT, per germline. V was clipped by 6 bases and J by 4 bases, with 19 bases between them. This CDR3 reads CASSPEGGQGYEQYF. CDR3 nucleotide sequence: TGTGCCAGCAGCCCAGAGGGGGGGCAGGGGTACGAGCAGTACTTC.

V and J are TRBV9 and TRBJ2-5, with D possibly matching TRBD1 (5 bases). The CDR3 is 15 amino acids. The germline gives CDR1 SGDLS, CDR2 YYNGEE. The V end was cut by 4 bases, the J end by 1 base, with 14 bases between. The CDR3 sequence is CASSPTPGFQETQYF. The CDR3 region has the DNA TGTGCCAGCAGCCCTACCCCAGGGTTCCAAGAGACCCAGTACTTC.

The V and J genes are TRBV18 and TRBJ2-7, with 12 bases fitting TRBD1. The CDR3 runs to 15 residues. Germline V gives CDR1 KGHSH, CDR2 LQKENI. The ends lost 4 bases at V and 7 bases at J; junction bases unmatched: 8. The CDR3 sequence is CASSLYGTGGTEQYF. For the CDR3, the DNA is TGTGCCAGCTCACTCTACGGGACAGGGGGCACGGAGCAGTACTTC.

The J gene is TRBJ2-7, the V gene TRBV12-2; TRBD2, the table's D call, was not compared with the DNA. TRBV12-2 counts as a pseudogene. This CDR3 region has 17 residues. The CDR3 here is CASRQPRGTSGTYEQYF. In nucleotides, the CDR3 is TGTGCAAGTCGCCAACCCCGGGGGACTAGCGGCACCTACGAGCAGTACTTC.

This clone turned up a few times. CDR3 coding DNA: TGTGCCAGCAGCCCAAGTGTGACGGGAAACACCGGGGAGCTGTTTTTT. It encodes CASSPSVTGNTGELFF. The chain carries TRBV13 and TRBJ2-2; D is possibly TRBD2 (5 bases). The CDR3 loop spans 16 amino acids. The germline V gene encodes CDR1 PRHDT and CDR2 FYEKMQ (reference sequence). Trimming shortened V by 5 bases and J by 2 bases, and 15 bases separated the two germline ends.

This chain links TRBV4-1 with TRBJ2-1, with 10 bases fitting TRBD1. J gave up 6 bases and V 0 bases, and 5 bases lay outside the gene matches. The CDR3 is 16 residues long. Germline assignment: CDR1 MGHRA and CDR2 YSYEKL. For the CDR3, the DNA is TGCGCCAGCAGCCAAGACCCGGGACAGGGGTTCAATGAGCAGTTCTTC. Translating it yields CASSQDPGQGFNEQFF.

This clone was observed once. CDR3 region: CASGQSDRRGETQYF. DNA for the CDR3: TGTGCTAGTGGTCAAAGTGACAGAAGGGGAGAGACCCAGTACTTC. The V call is TRBV12-5, the J call TRBJ2-5; a weak D match, TRBD1 (5 bases). V was clipped by 5 bases and J by 4 bases, with 17 bases between them. From germline, CDR1 is LGHNT and CDR2 FRNRAP. This CDR3 has 15 amino acids.

The V and J genes are TRBV7-2 and TRBJ1-5, with TRBD1 as a possible D gene (6 bases). Germline CDR1 SGHTA, CDR2 FQGNSA. Trimming left V 3 bases short and J 5 bases short, with 11 bases between. The CDR3 totals 14 residues. The CDR3 here is CASSFFGGDQPQHF. DNA of the CDR3: TGTGCCAGCAGCTTTTTTGGGGGCGATCAGCCCCAGCATTTT. Combining the CDR3 with reference TRBV7-2 and TRBJ1-5 gives the whole variable domain GAGVSQSPSNKVTEKGKDVELRCDPISGHTALYWYRQSLGQGLEFLIYFQGNSAPDKSGLPSDRFSAERTGGSVSTLTIQRTQQEDSAVYLCASSFFGGDQPQHFGDGTRLSIL.

The chain is built from TRBV6-6 and TRBJ1-2, with TRBD1 matching over 7 bases. The CDR3 spans 14 residues. V was clipped by 0 bases and J by 5 bases; unmatched bases: 3. CDR1 and CDR2 from the germline V gene are MNHNY and SVGAGI (reference sequence). The chain's CDR3 is CASSYSEGAYGYTF. The DNA of the CDR3 is TGTGCCAGCAGTTACTCAGAGGGGGCGTATGGCTACACCTTC.

The rearrangement uses TRBV7-9 and TRBJ1-1; D not resolved. This CDR3 comprises 14 residues. The V and J ends lost 1 base and 2 bases respectively, with 8 bases between them. Germline V lookup: CDR1 SEHNR, CDR2 FQNEAQ (reference sequence). CDR3 coding DNA: TGTGCCAGCAGCTTAGATCGGGGAAACACTGAAGCTTTCTTT. Protein sequence: CASSLDRGNTEAFF.

The chain couples TRBV19 to TRBJ2-1, with a possible D match to TRBD2 (6 bases). CDR3 size: 15 residues. The germline V gene has CDR1 LNHDA and CDR2 SQIVND (reference sequence). Trimming removed 4 bases at V and 6 bases at J, with 16 bases between. DNA for the CDR3: TGTGCCAGTAGTACCTCCGGGCTAGCGACCAATGAGCAGTTCTTC. Translated, it gives CASSTSGLATNEQFF.

This chain joins TRBV28 and TRBJ2-7; D remains ambiguous. The CDR3 runs to 15 residues. V lost 2 bases to trimming and J lost 3 bases, with 14 bases between them. Germline V gene sequence: CDR1 MDHEN, CDR2 SYDVKM. The CDR3 nucleotides read TGTGCCAGCAGTTTAGTGAGCGATCTGAGCTACGAGCAGTACTTC. It codes for CASSLVSDLSYEQYF.

This chain uses TRBV5-6 with TRBJ1-2, with TRBD1 as a possible D gene (5 bases). The CDR3 totals 14 residues. Trimming left V 1 base short and J 4 bases short, with 11 bases between. CDR1 and CDR2 (germline): SGHDT, YYEEEE. The CDR3 DNA is TGTGCCAGCAGCTTGAATTTAGGGGCCTATGGCTACACCTTC. Residues: CASSLNLGAYGYTF.

The sample holds a few counts of this clone. V is TRBV28 and J is TRBJ1-1; TRBD1 matches at 9 bases. CDR1 is MDHEN, CDR2 SYDVKM, per germline. This CDR3 is built from 14 residues. The V segment lost 6 bases and the J segment 3 bases; nucleotides outside the gene matches: 5. The CDR3 here is CASRRQGVDTEAFF. The CDR3 DNA sequence: TGTGCCAGCAGGCGACAGGGGGTTGACACTGAAGCTTTCTTT.